This record covers a single T cell receptor beta chain. This entry comes from a study of blood T cell repertoires in COVID-19. Overall study context: Collection of acute and convalescent COVID-19 samples took place in the United States, Italy and Spain.

Germline V lookup: CDR1 MNHNS, CDR2 SASEGT. The CDR3 length is 16 residues. Losses at the gene ends were 4 bases for V and 4 bases for J; bases not matched to a gene: 9. Participants spanned ages about 18 to 100 years and resided in over 20 US areas. Allocation to cohorts depended on clinical history reported by the participants. In the study's own analysis: From reference gene primer amplification, estimates of nucleated cell counts were derived. Only in-frame clones appear in the TCRdb table, and some are missing; sequencing was by immunoSEQ multiplex PCR. V, J and clone size derive from that table, while D and trimming were established from the DNA sequence. The repertoire includes some 460,000 clones, around 90% of them detected once, and under 2% sits in the top ten.

The TCR sequence derives from a woman younger than 35 with acute COVID-19. V and J are TRBV6-1 and TRBJ2-2, with 7 bases aligning to TRBD2. Sequenced: PBMCs or T cells enriched from blood (not recorded which). The CDR3 region has the DNA TGTGCCAGCAGTGTATTGGCGGGGGACGCCACCGGGGAGCTGTTTTTT. Translation: CASSVLAGDATGELFF.